The rows below give T cell receptor beta chains drawn from one sample of a study of technical replicates of blood from a few donors. Assay used: immunoSEQ multiplex PCR; TCRdb lists only in-frame clones, some missing. The sample carries 73,000 or so clones, around 90% recorded once. Material for sequencing was T cells isolated from PBMCs. These receptors were collected from a human donor in good health. Both conserved end residues are part of each CDR3. The D gene is left open where the match is weak. Only part of the rows carry a size: once, few, many, or a class if the clone is expanded.

d_gene	abundance	v_gene	j_gene	CDR3aa	CDR3nt
.	.	TRBV30	TRBJ2-7	CAWSDFGANSYEQYF	TGTGCCTGGAGCGACTTTGGGGCGAACTCCTACGAGCAGTACTTC
.	.	TRBV11-2	TRBJ2-3	CASSSRGDTQYF	TGTGCCAGCAGCTCCCGGGGGGATACGCAGTATTTT
TRBD2	.	TRBV5-6	TRBJ2-1	CASSITSGGATMYNEQFF	TGTGCCAGCAGCATCACTAGCGGGGGGGCCACTATGTACAATGAGCAGTTCTTC
.	.	TRBV9	TRBJ2-1	CASSSSGQEGRFF	TGTGCCAGCAGCTCGTCCGGACAGGAGGGTCGGTTCTTC
.	.	TRBV18	TRBJ1-1	CASSPMGGTEAFF	TGTGCCAGCTCACCTATGGGAGGCACTGAAGCTTTCTTT
TRBD2	few	TRBV5-1	TRBJ2-1	CASRSGGGAYNEQFF	TGCGCCAGCAGGTCGGGCGGGGGGGCCTACAATGAGCAGTTCTTC
.	.	TRBV2	TRBJ1-4	CASTVNPAREKLFF	TGTGCCAGCACCGTGAACCCCGCCCGGGAAAAACTGTTTTTT
TRBD1	.	TRBV2	TRBJ2-3	CASSGQGGDTQYF	TGTGCCAGCTCGGGACAGGGTGGTGATACGCAGTATTTT
TRBD1	.	TRBV6-5	TRBJ2-7	CASSFSGQGTYEQYF	TGTGCCAGCAGTTTTTCAGGACAGGGGACCTACGAGCAGTACTTC
.	.	TRBV7-9	TRBJ1-2	CASSLGSGREGYTF	TGTGCCAGCAGCTTAGGTTCAGGGAGGGAAGGCTACACCTTC
.	once	TRBV6-6	TRBJ1-4	CASSYFGGSNEKLFF	TGTGCCAGCAGTTACTTCGGAGGGTCTAATGAAAAACTGTTTTTT
TRBD1	.	TRBV5-1	TRBJ2-2	CASSARTGGANTGELFF	TGCGCCAGCAGCGCCCGGACAGGGGGCGCGAACACCGGGGAGCTGTTTTTT
TRBD2	.	TRBV11-2	TRBJ2-1	CASSGSGGLIPYNEQFF	TGTGCCAGCAGCGGTAGCGGGGGGCTTATACCTTACAATGAGCAGTTCTTC
.	.	TRBV5-4	TRBJ1-6	CASRPTSGAPLHF	TGTGCCAGCAGGCCCACTTCGGGGGCACCCCTCCACTTT
TRBD2	.	TRBV5-4	TRBJ2-5	CASSSTSGEETQYF	TGTGCCAGCAGCTCAACTAGCGGGGAAGAGACCCAGTACTTC
.	.	TRBV28	TRBJ2-7	CASSPSEQYF	TGTGCCAGCAGTCCCAGCGAGCAGTACTTC
TRBD2	few	TRBV5-6	TRBJ2-5	CASSNRTSGIETQYF	TGTGCCAGCAGCAACCGGACTAGCGGGATAGAGACCCAGTACTTC
.	.	TRBV5-1	TRBJ2-5	CASSLSHFEETQYF	TGCGCCAGCAGCTTGAGCCATTTCGAAGAGACCCAGTACTTC
.	.	TRBV4-1	TRBJ2-7	CASSPRTGSGNSYEQYF	TGCGCCAGCAGCCCGAGGACAGGGAGCGGGAACTCCTACGAGCAGTACTTC
.	.	TRBV25-1	TRBJ1-5	CASSGRGENQPQHF	TGTGCCAGCAGTGGTCGGGGGGAGAATCAGCCCCAGCATTTT
.	.	TRBV5-1	TRBJ2-7	CASSLGPDFVEQYF	TGCGCCAGCAGCTTGGGGCCGGACTTTGTCGAGCAGTACTTC
TRBD2	.	TRBV5-1	TRBJ2-5	CASSRQAGGLETQYF	TGCGCCAGCAGCCGCCAAGCGGGGGGGCTTGAGACCCAGTACTTC
.	.	TRBV5-4	TRBJ2-3	CASSFRVAADTQYF	TGTGCCAGCAGCTTCCGGGTAGCTGCGGATACGCAGTATTTT
TRBD1	.	TRBV7-9	TRBJ1-4	CASSSPGQGREKLFF	TGTGCCAGCAGCTCACCGGGACAGGGTCGTGAAAAACTGTTTTTT
TRBD2	.	TRBV15	TRBJ2-1	CATSRDGLAGVDEQFF	TGTGCCACCAGCAGAGATGGACTAGCGGGAGTAGATGAGCAGTTCTTC
TRBD1	.	TRBV2	TRBJ2-3	CASSRPGTGEQYF	TGTGCCAGCAGTAGGCCCGGGACAGGGGAGCAGTATTTT
TRBD1	.	TRBV29-1	TRBJ1-1	CSVVGTGGNTEAFF	TGCAGCGTTGTCGGCACAGGGGGCAACACTGAAGCTTTCTTT
.	.	TRBV9	TRBJ2-1	CASSVRVNEQFF	TGTGCCAGCAGCGTTCGGGTGAATGAGCAGTTCTTC
.	.	TRBV5-1	TRBJ1-2	CASSSNLRSNGYTF	TGCGCCAGCAGCTCAAACCTAAGATCCAATGGCTACACCTTC
TRBD1	.	TRBV28	TRBJ2-7	CASSYGTDYEQYF	TGTGCCAGCAGTTACGGGACAGACTACGAGCAGTACTTC
.	.	TRBV5-1	TRBJ1-2	CASSLKDSVYGYTF	TGCGCCAGCAGCTTGAAGGACAGCGTCTATGGCTACACCTTC
TRBD1	few	TRBV7-2	TRBJ1-2	CASSLVDRGRGKGYTF	TGTGCCAGCAGCTTAGTGGACAGGGGGCGCGGGAAGGGCTACACCTTC
.	.	TRBV6-6	TRBJ2-1	CASIDPGGEQFF	TGTGCCAGTATCGACCCCGGGGGTGAGCAGTTCTTC
.	.	TRBV7-6	TRBJ2-1	CASSFPTSQAKQFF	TGTGCCAGCAGCTTCCCCACTAGCCAAGCAAAGCAGTTCTTC
TRBD2	.	TRBV13	TRBJ2-3	CASSTLEASGRRGTDTQYF	TGTGCCAGCAGCACATTAGAAGCTAGCGGGAGGAGGGGCACAGATACGCAGTATTTT
TRBD1	.	TRBV5-1	TRBJ1-1	CASRAGTGNMNTEAFF	TGCGCCAGCAGGGCCGGGACAGGGAACATGAACACTGAAGCTTTCTTT
TRBD2	.	TRBV19	TRBJ2-7	CASMGGVNYEQYF	TGTGCCAGTATGGGGGGGGTTAACTACGAGCAGTACTTC
TRBD2	.	TRBV10-3	TRBJ2-1	CAISTPGTSGGEQFF	TGTGCCATCAGTACGCCCGGGACTAGCGGGGGTGAGCAGTTCTTC
.	once	TRBV5-4	TRBJ2-7	CASSPNGASLGEQYF	TGTGCCAGCAGCCCTAATGGGGCTAGTTTGGGGGAGCAGTACTTC
TRBD2	.	TRBV10-3	TRBJ2-1	CAISLETSGAYNEQFF	TGTGCCATCAGCCTCGAGACTAGCGGGGCCTACAATGAGCAGTTCTTC
TRBD2	.	TRBV5-1	TRBJ2-3	CASTKLFRRGGTDTQYF	TGCGCCAGCACCAAATTGTTTAGGCGGGGGGGCACAGATACGCAGTATTTT
TRBD1	.	TRBV5-5	TRBJ1-1	CASSLWDSEAFF	TGTGCCAGCAGCTTGTGGGACAGTGAAGCTTTCTTT
TRBD1	once	TRBV19	TRBJ2-6	CASSRGQGVLTGANVLTF	TGTGCCAGTAGTAGAGGACAGGGGGTGTTAACTGGGGCCAACGTCCTGACTTTC
TRBD1	.	TRBV7-8	TRBJ1-2	CASTRDRGHGYTF	TGTGCCAGCACCAGGGACAGGGGTCATGGCTACACCTTC
.	.	TRBV7-6	TRBJ2-7	CASSFPPNLYEQYF	TGTGCCAGCAGCTTTCCCCCTAACTTGTACGAGCAGTACTTC
.	.	TRBV27	TRBJ2-1	CASSVGSPGSQYEQFF	TGTGCCAGCAGTGTCGGATCGCCGGGGTCACAATATGAGCAGTTCTTC
TRBD1	once	TRBV7-7	TRBJ2-2	CASSTGTGVAGELFF	TGTGCCAGCAGCACCGGGACAGGGGTCGCCGGGGAGCTGTTTTTT
.	.	TRBV19	TRBJ2-1	CATQKGSTGRSSYNEQFF	TGTGCCACCCAAAAAGGGAGTACGGGCAGGAGCTCCTACAATGAGCAGTTCTTC
TRBD2	.	TRBV18	TRBJ2-2	CASSPLRGLAGNTGELFF	TGTGCCAGCTCACCCCTGCGTGGACTAGCGGGGAACACCGGGGAGCTGTTTTTT
.	.	TRBV14	TRBJ2-5	CASSLTRGEAQETQYF	TGTGCCAGCAGCCTAACCCGGGGAGAAGCCCAAGAGACCCAGTACTTC
.	.	TRBV5-8	TRBJ2-7	CASVSHLAYEQYF	TGTGCCAGCGTATCCCACCTAGCCTACGAGCAGTACTTC